Presented here are 6 T cell receptor beta chains from one specimen sequenced in a study of cytomegalovirus exposure and HLA in healthy donors. With 60 Vbeta and 13 Jbeta primers, the PCR was carried out. Only in-frame clones appear in the TCRdb table, and some are missing; sequencing was by immunoSEQ multiplex PCR. The data contain about 140,000 clones, 73% of them singletons. Sequenced: PBMCs. The receptors come from a human donor in good health.

This clone was counted once. This rearrangement joins TRBV27 to TRBJ2-7; D remains unclear. Deletions cut 3 bases from V and 0 bases from J, with 6 bases between. CDR1 MNHEY and CDR2 SMNVEV come from the germline V gene (reference sequence). The CDR3 loop spans 13 amino acids. The CDR3 coding sequence is TGTGCCAGCAGTTTCTCGGGCTCCTACGAGCAGTACTTC. Protein product: CASSFSGSYEQYF.

J is TRBJ2-7 and V is TRBV9; maybe TRBD2 (6 bases). The CDR3 has 17 residues. CDR1 and CDR2 (germline): SGDLS, YYNGEE. V lost 0 bases and J lost 2, with 18 bases in between. The CDR3 bases are TGTGCCAGCAGCGTAGCGACGGGGGTCGGGGTCCCCTACGAGCAGTACTTC. It codes for CASSVATGVGVPYEQYF. The full variable domain, with the rest looked up from reference TRBV9 and TRBJ2-7, is DSGVTQTPKHLITATGQRVTLRCSPRSGDLSVYWYQQSLDQGLQFLIQYYNGEERAKGNILERFSAQQFPDLHSELNLSSLELGDSALYFCASSVATGVGVPYEQYFGPGTRLTVT.

This rearrangement joins TRBV4-1 to TRBJ2-4, with 7 bases identical to TRBD1. CDR1 is MGHRA and CDR2 is YSYEKL in the germline V gene. V was pared by 2 bases and J by 5 bases, with 12 bases of the junction left unmatched. This CDR3 has 17 residues. The CDR3 region has the DNA TGCGCCAGCAGCCAACCCTTGGTCGAGGGGGCACAAAACATTCAGTACTTC. This codes for CASSQPLVEGAQNIQYF.

CDR3 sequence (DNA): TGTGCCAGCAGTCTCCCGGGGGGCTCTATTGGCTACACCTTC. This sequence encodes CASSLPGGSIGYTF. The chain recombines TRBV7-9 with TRBJ1-2; D perhaps matches TRBD1 (6 bases). This CDR3 is built from 14 residues. Germline V gene sequence: CDR1 SEHNR, CDR2 FQNEAQ (reference sequence). Trimming cost V 6 bases and J 7 bases, with 18 bases left between them.

V and J are TRBV15 and TRBJ2-7, with 7 bases lining up with TRBD1. The J segment lost 2 bases and the V segment lost 5 bases, leaving 6 bases of the junction unmatched. This CDR3 spans 14 amino acids. Germline CDR1 is LNHNV and CDR2 is YYDKDF (reference sequence). CDR3 sequence reads: CATSEGQDPYEQYF. CDR3 DNA: TGTGCCACCAGCGAAGGACAGGACCCCTACGAGCAGTACTTC.

J is TRBJ1-5 and V is TRBV2, with D possibly TRBD1 on 6 matching bases. V shed 7 bases and J shed 7 bases, with 11 bases lying between them. The CDR3 spans 12 residues. Germline values: CDR1 SNHLY, CDR2 FYNNEI. CDR3 in DNA: TGTGCCAGCAATAAAGGGGGACAGCCCCAGCATTTT. This encodes CASNKGGQPQHF.